This TCR beta chain was profiled in a study of cytomegalovirus exposure and HLA in healthy donors. PCR amplification relied on 60 Vbeta primers (plus 13 Jbeta primers). Sequencing used immunoSEQ multiplex PCR; TCRdb keeps in-frame clones, though not all of them. The repertoire holds 200,000 or so clones, with more than 60% as singletons. CDR1 and CDR2 from the germline V gene are MNHNS and SASEGT. The V end was cut by 6 bases, the J end by 5 bases, with 20 bases between. CDR3 length: 15 residues. Sequencing input: PBMCs. The receptor's source is a man in his fifties in good health and CMV-seronegative. The J gene is TRBJ2-7, the V gene TRBV6-1, with D possibly TRBD2 on 5 matching bases. CDR3 region: CASREDRIEGDEQYF. CDR3 bases: TGTGCCAGCAGGGAGGACCGTATCGAGGGTGACGAGCAGTACTTC.